These 24 T cell receptor beta chains came from one sample sequenced in a study of cytomegalovirus exposure and HLA in healthy donors. PCR used 60 Vbeta primers and 13 Jbeta primers. Libraries were prepared by immunoSEQ multiplex PCR; TCRdb keeps only in-frame clonotypes and omits some of them. The sample yields about 160,000 clones, roughly 82% seen once. The sequenced sample consisted of PBMCs. Receptors were obtained from a man over 45 in good health and CMV-seropositive.

The V call is TRBV4-1, the J call TRBJ1-2, with D tentatively TRBD1 (6 bases). The CDR3 runs 14 residues. Germline loops: CDR1 MGHRA, CDR2 YSYEKL. The V end lost 7 bases, the J end lost 1 base, and 13 bases lay between the germline ends. CDR3 sequence reads: CASNPDRDNYGYTF. Here the CDR3 DNA reads TGCGCCAGCAACCCGGACAGAGATAACTATGGCTACACCTTC.

V and J are TRBV5-1 and TRBJ2-6, with D possibly being TRBD1 (6 bases). Germline CDR1 SGHRS, CDR2 YFSETQ. CDR3 length equals 17 residues. With 4 bases removed from V and 0 bases from J, the gap between germline ends came to 14 bases. CDR3 in amino acids: CASSDGTGSSGANVLTF. CDR3 sequence (DNA): TGCGCCAGCAGCGATGGTACAGGGAGCTCTGGGGCCAACGTCCTGACTTTC.

The chain has TRBV5-1 and TRBJ2-1; 9 nucleotides line up with TRBD2. From germline, CDR1 is SGHRS and CDR2 YFSETQ. The CDR3 extends over 15 amino acids. After removal of 1 base from V and 5 bases from J, the junction contained 4 bases not matched to a gene. In DNA, the CDR3 is TGCGCCAGCAGCTTGATGACTAGCGGTAACAATGAGCAGTTCTTC. Translation gives CASSLMTSGNNEQFF.

The chain carries TRBV28 and TRBJ2-1; D may be TRBD2 (5 bases). The length of the CDR3 is 13 residues. V was trimmed by 6 bases and J by 4 bases, leaving 10 bases between them. From germline, CDR1 is MDHEN and CDR2 SYDVKM. CDR3 region: CASSPEGYNEQFF. The CDR3, as DNA: TGTGCCAGCAGCCCTGAGGGTTACAATGAGCAGTTCTTC.

This sequence joins TRBV27 and TRBJ2-3; tentatively, D is TRBD2 (6 bases). V dropped 6 bases and J dropped 5 bases, with 12 bases sitting between them. Looked up from germline, CDR1 is MNHEY and CDR2 is SMNVEV (reference sequence). The CDR3 loop spans 13 amino acids. This chain's CDR3 is CASRRQGGDTQYF. The CDR3, as DNA: TGTGCCAGCAGGCGTCAGGGAGGAGATACGCAGTATTTT.

The V and J genes are TRBV13 and TRBJ2-1, with 7 positions matching TRBD2. The CDR3 length is 14 residues. The germline CDR1 and CDR2 sequences are PRHDT and FYEKMQ (reference sequence). Unmatched junction bases numbered 4, after V lost 5 bases and J lost 3 bases. This CDR3 is CASSKQRDYNEQFF. The CDR3 DNA sequence: TGTGCCAGCAGCAAACAGCGGGACTACAATGAGCAGTTCTTC.

The V call is TRBV5-6, the J call TRBJ1-2; 8 positions agree with TRBD1. CDR1 is SGHDT and CDR2 is YYEEEE in the germline V gene. This CDR3 region has 15 residues. J lost 4 bases, V lost 3 bases, and 8 bases had no gene match. The CDR3 DNA reads as TGTGCCAGCAGCTCGGGGACAGGATTACTCTATGGCTACACCTTC. Protein product: CASSSGTGLLYGYTF.

V gene TRBV11-2 combines with J gene TRBJ2-5; 9 nucleotides match TRBD1. There are 14 residues in the CDR3. The germline CDR1 and CDR2 sequences are SGHAT and FQNNGV. V gave up 5 bases and J gave up 2 bases; unmatched junction bases: 3. CDR3 bases: TGTGCCAGCAGCCGCGACAGGGGGCAAGAGACCCAGTACTTC. It is translated as CASSRDRGQETQYF.

The chain joins TRBV7-9 to TRBJ2-7; D perhaps matches TRBD1 (5 bases). Trimming pared 5 bases from V and 0 bases from J, leaving 11 bases between. Per the germline V gene, CDR1 is SEHNR and CDR2 is FQNEAQ (reference sequence). The CDR3 runs 14 residues. The CDR3 bases are TGTGCCAGCAGCCCTCTAGGGGCCTCCTACGAGCAGTACTTC. This gives the protein CASSPLGASYEQYF.

This clone was found once. The chain employs TRBV7-2 and TRBJ1-2, with TRBD1 matching 8 bases. CDR3 length: 17 residues. Germline V gene lookup returns CDR1 SGHTA and CDR2 FQGNSA. The V and J ends lost 5 bases and 4 bases, in that order; junction bases with no gene match: 15. CDR3 coding DNA: TGTGCCAGCAGCCCGACTGCCGGACAGGGAACGTCCTATGGCTACACCTTC. Its protein product is CASSPTAGQGTSYGYTF.

The V gene is TRBV27, the J gene TRBJ2-3; 7 bases are shared with TRBD2. Germline V gives CDR1 MNHEY, CDR2 SMNVEV (reference sequence). This CDR3 spans 16 amino acids. V lost 5 bases, J lost 4 bases, and 12 bases stayed unmatched. The CDR3 coding sequence is TGTGCCAGCAGTCCCCTCGACGGGAGGAGGGCAGATACGCAGTATTTT. Translated, it gives CASSPLDGRRADTQYF.

This clone was seen a handful of times. The chain couples TRBV7-6 to TRBJ2-7; a weak D match, TRBD1 (5 bases). The CDR3 sequence is 14 residues long. V was pared by 1 base and J by 5 bases, with 12 bases between. The V gene's germline CDR1 is SGHVS and CDR2 FNYEAQ. The DNA of the CDR3 is TGTGCCAGCAGCTTAGAGGCAGGGCAGGACGAGCAGTACTTC. The encoded protein is CASSLEAGQDEQYF.

This chain links TRBV10-3 with TRBJ2-3, with 11 bases aligning to TRBD2. J was trimmed by 6 bases and V by 6 bases; bases with no gene match: 5. The CDR3 has 14 amino acids. Germline V gene data show CDR1 as ENHRY and CDR2 as SYGVKD. This chain's CDR3 is CAIRIAGGPDTQYF. The DNA of the CDR3 is TGTGCCATCAGGATAGCGGGAGGGCCCGATACGCAGTATTTT.

This clone has just a few counts. This chain links TRBV5-1 with TRBJ1-2; no clear D. The CDR3 is 15 amino acids. V lost 2 bases and J lost 8, with 19 bases in between. Germline values: CDR1 SGHRS, CDR2 YFSETQ. The CDR3, as DNA: TGCGCCAGCAGCTTAGACCGGGGTGCGAAGGACGGCTACACCTTC. Amino acids: CASSLDRGAKDGYTF.

The chain joins TRBV7-9 to TRBJ2-7, with TRBD1 matching 8 bases. Germline CDR1 reads SEHNR; CDR2 reads FQNEAQ (reference sequence). The CDR3 has 16 residues. Losses at the gene ends were 0 bases for V and 3 bases for J; bases not matched to a gene: 7. CDR3: CASSLAPGTGGYEQYF. Here the CDR3 DNA reads TGTGCCAGCAGCTTAGCACCCGGGACAGGAGGCTACGAGCAGTACTTC.

This clone has more than one count but fewer than ten. J is TRBJ2-2 and V is TRBV19, with TRBD2 matching 7 bases. V shed 6 bases, J shed 0 bases, and the junction held 7 bases outside the gene matches. The CDR3 runs 16 residues. CDR1 LNHDA and CDR2 SQIVND come from the germline V gene (reference sequence). The CDR3 nucleotides are TGTGCCAGTAGACCGACTAGCCCCCCGAACACCGGGGAGCTGTTTTTT. Protein: CASRPTSPPNTGELFF.

The V and J genes are TRBV13 and TRBJ1-1; TRBD1 is a possible D gene (6 bases). Per the germline V gene, CDR1 is PRHDT and CDR2 is FYEKMQ (reference sequence). The germline V and J ends were trimmed by 2 bases and 5 bases, with 12 bases remaining between them. There are 14 residues in the CDR3. CDR3 region: CASSLQGGRTEAFF. The CDR3 coding sequence is TGTGCCAGCAGCTTACAAGGGGGAAGGACTGAAGCTTTCTTT.

This chain connects TRBV4-3 to TRBJ1-6; perhaps TRBD1 as D (6 bases). V was trimmed by 0 bases and J by 8 bases, leaving 8 bases between them. In germline, CDR1 is LGHNA, CDR2 YSLEER. This CDR3 is 14 amino acids long. As DNA, the CDR3 is TGCGCCAGCAGCCAAGATACAGGGTATTCACCCCTCCACTTT. It encodes CASSQDTGYSPLHF.

CDR3 residues: CASSSRQGEYNEQFF. CDR3 DNA sequence: TGTGCCAGCAGCTCACGACAGGGGGAGTACAATGAGCAGTTCTTC. V is TRBV9 and J is TRBJ2-1; 9 bases match TRBD1. Trimming cost V 4 bases and J 4 bases; bases outside gene matches: 6. The CDR3 runs to 15 residues. From germline, CDR1 is SGDLS and CDR2 YYNGEE.

The chain employs TRBV28 and TRBJ2-3; 15 nucleotides line up with TRBD2. The germline CDR1 and CDR2 sequences are MDHEN and SYDVKM. There are 20 residues in the CDR3. V gave up 7 bases and J gave up 7 bases; unmatched junction bases: 21. CDR3 loop: CASTTVGLAGGTAERNTQYF. CDR3 in DNA: TGTGCCAGCACCACCGTAGGACTAGCGGGAGGGACCGCGGAAAGAAATACGCAGTATTTT.

This chain uses TRBV7-8 with TRBJ1-4; D may be TRBD1 (5 bases). The CDR3 extends over 15 amino acids. Germline loops: CDR1 SGHVS, CDR2 FQNEAQ. Trimming pared 5 bases from V and 6 bases from J, leaving 16 bases between. The CDR3 DNA reads TGTGCCAGCAGCCAACGTAAGGGGTATGATGAAAAACTGTTTTTT. Amino acids: CASSQRKGYDEKLFF.

The chain has TRBV9 and TRBJ1-2; 8 nucleotides match TRBD1. The CDR3 contains 13 residues. The V gene's germline CDR1 is SGDLS and CDR2 YYNGEE. V dropped 4 bases and J dropped 10; count of bases not matched to a gene: 9. The CDR3 is CASSSRDRPAYTF. The CDR3 DNA reads TGTGCCAGCAGCTCCCGGGACAGGCCTGCCTACACCTTC.

This chain connects TRBV6-6 to TRBJ2-7; 10 bases align to TRBD2. J was trimmed by 1 base and V by 6 bases; bases with no gene match: 6. CDR3 length: 15 amino acids. Germline V lookup: CDR1 MNHNY, CDR2 SVGAGI (reference sequence). The CDR3 coding sequence is TGTGCCAGCAGAGAAAGGACTAGCGGTTCCTACGAGCAGTACTTC. This encodes CASRERTSGSYEQYF.

The chain combines TRBV7-2 with TRBJ1-1, with D maybe TRBD1 (5 bases). This CDR3 is 14 amino acids long. CDR1 is SGHTA, CDR2 FQGNSA, per germline. Trimming took off 5 bases at V and 8 bases at J, with 18 bases between the two ends. CDR3: CASSPPGGVREAFF. CDR3 in DNA: TGTGCCAGCAGCCCCCCTGGGGGGGTACGCGAAGCTTTCTTT. Combining the CDR3 with reference TRBV7-2 and TRBJ1-1 gives the whole variable domain GAGVSQSPSNKVTEKGKDVELRCDPISGHTALYWYRQSLGQGLEFLIYFQGNSAPDKSGLPSDRFSAERTGGSVSTLTIQRTQQEDSAVYLCASSPPGGVREAFFGQGTRLTVV.